This TCR beta chain was documented in a study of blood T cell repertoires in COVID-19. In the study overall: Specimens from acute and convalescent COVID-19 originated in the United States, Italy and Spain. T cells, B-cell-depleted T cells, or PBMCs supplied cDNA or gDNA.

Followed over time, Seattle patients had been enrolled while infection was active. The CDR3 is made up of 14 amino acids. Germline V CDR1 and CDR2: MNHNS, SASEGT. V lost 5 bases and J lost 8; bases outside the gene matches: 7. Per the original methods: It was from reference gene primer amplification that nucleated cell counts were estimated. The repertoire was sequenced with immunoSEQ multiplex PCR; TCRdb's copy has only in-frame clones and lacks some. The V and J calls and clone size were taken over from that table, and D and trimming were inferred from the DNA. The top ten clones hold about 12% of a sample with 200,000 or so clones, 80% to 90% of them seen once.

The sequencing sample was made of peripheral blood. This chain links TRBV6-1 with TRBJ1-4; 8 bases are a match to TRBD1. This sequence was found in a woman older than 75 with COVID-19, enrolled during active disease. The CDR3 sequence is CASSWTGPGEKLFF. The CDR3 DNA reads TGTGCCAGCAGTTGGACAGGGCCAGGGGAAAAACTGTTTTTT.